The T cell receptor (beta chain) under discussion was sequenced for a study of T cell changes during pregnancy in multiple sclerosis. Generated by immunoSEQ multiplex PCR, the TCRdb table keeps only in-frame clones and is missing some. There are about 50,000 clones in the sample; 91% occur only once, and roughly 10% lies in the top ten. Trimming took off 0 bases at V and 8 bases at J, with 17 bases between the two ends. Per the germline V gene, CDR1 is MGHDK and CDR2 is SYGVNS. This CDR3 has 17 residues. This receptor was obtained from a female donor with multiple sclerosis, enrolled in a pregnancy study. Specimen: CD8+ T cells from peripheral blood mononuclear cells, collected after pregnancy. The rearrangement uses TRBV25-1 and TRBJ1-6, with D possibly matching TRBD1 (6 bases). The CDR3 DNA is TGTGCCAGCAGTGAATATTGGCCACAGGGTTTAGATTCACCCCTCCACTTT. Translating it yields CASSEYWPQGLDSPLHF.